The 7 T cell receptor beta chains below all came from one sample that was sequenced in a study of T cell responses to AZD1222 COVID-19 vaccine. This table comes from immunoSEQ multiplex PCR, and its TCRdb copy is limited to in-frame clones, with some not included. The table lists about 110,000 clones, roughly nine tenths of them singletons. The sample in question was peripheral blood, obtained on day 0 of MenACWY control vaccination. These TCRs come from an adult in good health.

A few counts support this clone. V gene TRBV11-2 combines with J gene TRBJ1-1; perhaps TRBD1 as D (5 bases). The CDR3 runs to 13 residues. V gave up 0 bases and J gave up 10 bases, with 12 bases separating them. Germline V gene data show CDR1 as SGHAT and CDR2 as FQNNGV. The CDR3 DNA is TGTGCCAGCAGCTTAGATGAACAGGCCACAGCTTTCTTT. This sequence encodes CASSLDEQATAFF.

The table lists this clone with a count of one. The genes are TRBV18 and TRBJ1-5; tentatively, D is TRBD1 (5 bases). In germline, CDR1 is KGHSH, CDR2 LQKENI. The CDR3 covers 15 residues. The V gene lost 3 bases and the J gene lost 5 bases, with 14 bases spanning the gap. CDR3 sequence: CASSPSPGVDQPQHF. Written as DNA, the CDR3 is TGTGCCAGCTCACCGTCTCCGGGGGTCGATCAGCCCCAGCATTTT.

CDR3 nucleotide sequence: TGTGCCAGCAGTCAACAGGGCCCAAGGTACAATGAGCAGTTCTTC. Its translation: CASSQQGPRYNEQFF. The chain combines TRBV2 with TRBJ2-1; D might be TRBD1 (6 bases). From germline, CDR1 is SNHLY and CDR2 FYNNEI. The CDR3 is made up of 15 amino acids. V was clipped by 5 bases and J by 4 bases, with 15 bases between them.

The genes are TRBV6-2 or TRBV6-3 and TRBJ2-7; D call uncertain. CDR3 length: 14 residues. Trimming pared 6 bases from V and 5 bases from J, leaving 17 bases between. The germline gives CDR1 MNHEY, CDR2 SVGEGT. CDR3 in DNA: TGTGCCAGCAGCCCCCTTACAAGGTCTGACGAGCAGTACTTC. It encodes CASSPLTRSDEQYF.

This clone was detected only a few times. The V call is TRBV28, the J call TRBJ1-2; 8 positions match TRBD1. The CDR3 is 14 amino acids. Per germline, CDR1 MDHEN and CDR2 SYDVKM. V dropped 5 bases and J dropped 4; count of bases not matched to a gene: 6. In DNA, the CDR3 is TGTGCCAGCAGTCGGACAGGGATGGGCTATGGCTACACCTTC. Its protein is CASSRTGMGYGYTF.

The V and J genes are TRBV18 and TRBJ1-5, with 8 positions matching TRBD1. Per the germline V gene, CDR1 is KGHSH and CDR2 is LQKENI. This CDR3 region has 13 residues. Trimming removed 4 bases from V and 7 bases from J; junction bases left unmatched: 3. The CDR3 coding sequence is TGTGCCAGCTCACAGGACAGGGAACAGCCCCAGCATTTT. Translation gives CASSQDREQPQHF.

The J gene is TRBJ1-2, the V gene TRBV6-5; D is uncertain. Trimming shortened V by 8 bases and J by 2 bases, and 9 bases separated the two germline ends. There are 12 residues in the CDR3. Per germline, CDR1 MNHEY and CDR2 SVGAGI. The CDR3 DNA is TGTGCCAGCCGGGCCGCAAACTATGGCTACACCTTC. This gives the protein CASRAANYGYTF.